The 13 T cell receptor beta chains below come from one sample, sequenced in a study of cytomegalovirus exposure and HLA in healthy donors. The PCR had 60 Vbeta and 13 Jbeta primers. Libraries were prepared by immunoSEQ multiplex PCR; TCRdb keeps only in-frame clonotypes and omits some of them. This sample has some 140,000 clones, with around 80% found just once. Sequenced: PBMCs. Receptors originate from a middle-aged woman in good health and CMV-seronegative.

The chain carries TRBV5-1 and TRBJ2-5; 9 nucleotides align to TRBD2. The V and J ends lost 4 bases and 3 bases, in that order; junction bases with no gene match: 7. The CDR3 has 15 residues. CDR1 SGHRS and CDR2 YFSETQ come from the germline V gene. The CDR3 here is CASSRELAGEETQYF. The CDR3, as DNA: TGCGCCAGCAGCCGGGAACTAGCGGGTGAAGAGACCCAGTACTTC.

Details on this clone: Germline and junction disagree at one end, which may indicate a read error. J is TRBJ1-3 and V is TRBV6-5; unclear D gene. This CDR3 has 14 residues. CDR1 MNHEY and CDR2 SVGAGI come from the germline V gene. CDR3 DNA: TGTGCCAGCTTTTCTGGCCACCCTGGAGACACCATATATTTT. This codes for CASFSGHPGDTIYF.

V is TRBV28 and J is TRBJ2-2; D is ambiguous. The CDR3 runs 12 residues. Per germline, CDR1 MDHEN and CDR2 SYDVKM. The V end was cut by 3 bases, the J end by 6 bases, with 5 bases between. The CDR3 bases are TGTGCCAGCAGTTTTTCGGCCGGGGAGCTGTTTTTT. It encodes CASSFSAGELFF.

This clone has more than one count but fewer than ten. This chain uses TRBV7-2 with TRBJ2-1; perhaps TRBD2 as D (5 bases). Germline lookup yields CDR1 SGHTA and CDR2 FQGNSA. This CDR3 region has 15 residues. V was shortened by 2 bases and J by 2 bases, with 10 bases between the two germline ends. The CDR3 region has the DNA TGTGCCAGCAGCTTATTGAGCGGAGCCTACAATGAGCAGTTCTTC. It translates to CASSLLSGAYNEQFF.

The chain uses TRBV12-5 and TRBJ2-7; tentatively, D is TRBD2 (5 bases). The CDR3 is made up of 12 amino acids. Germline V gene data show CDR1 as LGHNT and CDR2 as FRNRAP. The V and J ends lost 0 bases and 10 bases respectively, with 10 bases between them. The CDR3 coding sequence is TGTGCTAGTGGTTTGGTAGAGGGCGGACAGTACTTC. Amino acid sequence: CASGLVEGGQYF.

This clone appeared a few times. The chain is built from TRBV11-3 and TRBJ1-4; tentative D call: TRBD1 (5 bases). Trimming took 4 bases from V and 3 from J, leaving 12 bases between them. CDR3 length: 15 residues. Germline values: CDR1 SGHNT, CDR2 YENEEA. The CDR3 spells CASSSRGGANEKLFF. DNA of the CDR3: TGTGCCAGCAGCTCCCGGGGGGGGGCTAATGAAAAACTGTTTTTT. Full variable domain (outside the CDR3, taken from reference TRBV11-3 and TRBJ1-4): EAGVVQSPRYKIIEKKQPVAFWCNPISGHNTLYWYLQNLGQGPELLIRYENEEAVDDSQLPKDRFSAERLKGVDSTLKIQPAELGDSAVYLCASSSRGGANEKLFFGSGTQLSVL.

This clone came up once. The chain couples TRBV5-4 to TRBJ2-5; 9 positions agree with TRBD2. After removal of 0 bases from V and 1 base from J, the junction contained 7 bases not matched to a gene. Looked up from germline, CDR1 is SGHNT and CDR2 is YYREEE (reference sequence). The CDR3 contains 17 residues. CDR3 nucleotides: TGTGCCAGCAGCTTGGGGGCCGGCGGGAGGGTCCAAGAGACCCAGTACTTC. Its translation: CASSLGAGGRVQETQYF.

The chain recombines TRBV5-1 with TRBJ1-2, with D possibly matching TRBD1 (6 bases). The CDR3 runs to 12 residues. The V gene lost 5 bases and the J gene lost 4 bases, with 9 bases spanning the gap. Germline values: CDR1 SGHRS, CDR2 YFSETQ. The CDR3 nucleotides are TGCGCCAGCAGGGACAGCCGCTATGGCTACACCTTC. It yields the protein CASRDSRYGYTF. Complete variable domain (other parts from reference TRBV5-1 and TRBJ1-2): KAGVTQTPRYLIKTRGQQVTLSCSPISGHRSVSWYQQTPGQGLQFLFEYFSETQRNKGNFPGRFSGRQFSNSRSEMNVSTLELGDSALYLCASRDSRYGYTFGSGTRLTVV.

The gene calls are TRBV6-1 and TRBJ2-7; D is ambiguous. The CDR3 is made up of 14 amino acids. Trimming removed 5 bases from V and 3 bases from J, with 14 bases in between. From germline, CDR1 is MNHNS and CDR2 SASEGT. CDR3 bases: TGTGCCAGCAGTCAGCCGTGGCAGGACTACGAGCAGTACTTC. Translated, it gives CASSQPWQDYEQYF.

In its sample, this clone was seen a few times. This specimen includes other DNA sequences encoding the same CDR3. V is TRBV4-1 and J is TRBJ2-1, with 14 positions matching TRBD2. This CDR3 spans 15 amino acids. Germline loops: CDR1 MGHRA, CDR2 YSYEKL. J was trimmed by 6 bases and V by 4 bases; bases with no gene match: 2. The CDR3 coding sequence is TGCGCCAGCAGCCTTGGACTAGCGGGAGGCAATGAGCAGTTCTTC. The encoded protein is CASSLGLAGGNEQFF.

This CDR3 reads CAISESGQNYGYTF. DNA for the CDR3: TGTGCCATCAGTGAGTCGGGGCAAAACTATGGCTACACCTTC. V is TRBV10-3 and J is TRBJ1-2; possible D gene TRBD1, 5 bases. Germline V gene sequence: CDR1 ENHRY, CDR2 SYGVKD. V shed 0 bases and J shed 2 bases, with 7 bases lying between them. This CDR3 spans 14 amino acids.

The V gene is TRBV27, the J gene TRBJ1-6, with D possibly TRBD1 on 6 matching bases. The length of the CDR3 is 13 residues. Germline assignment: CDR1 MNHEY and CDR2 SMNVEV (reference sequence). The V end was cut by 8 bases, the J end by 7 bases, with 12 bases between. The DNA of the CDR3 is TGTGCCAGCCGAAACAGGGAGAATTCACCCCTCCACTTT. It yields the protein CASRNRENSPLHF.

The gene calls are TRBV5-8 and TRBJ1-2; 9 positions match TRBD1. Germline V CDR1 and CDR2: SGHTS, YDEGEE. The CDR3 has 14 residues. V was pared by 4 bases and J by 8 bases, with 9 bases of the junction left unmatched. The CDR3 is CASSPDRGPQGYTF. CDR3 coding DNA: TGTGCCAGCAGCCCGGACAGGGGTCCTCAAGGCTACACCTTC.